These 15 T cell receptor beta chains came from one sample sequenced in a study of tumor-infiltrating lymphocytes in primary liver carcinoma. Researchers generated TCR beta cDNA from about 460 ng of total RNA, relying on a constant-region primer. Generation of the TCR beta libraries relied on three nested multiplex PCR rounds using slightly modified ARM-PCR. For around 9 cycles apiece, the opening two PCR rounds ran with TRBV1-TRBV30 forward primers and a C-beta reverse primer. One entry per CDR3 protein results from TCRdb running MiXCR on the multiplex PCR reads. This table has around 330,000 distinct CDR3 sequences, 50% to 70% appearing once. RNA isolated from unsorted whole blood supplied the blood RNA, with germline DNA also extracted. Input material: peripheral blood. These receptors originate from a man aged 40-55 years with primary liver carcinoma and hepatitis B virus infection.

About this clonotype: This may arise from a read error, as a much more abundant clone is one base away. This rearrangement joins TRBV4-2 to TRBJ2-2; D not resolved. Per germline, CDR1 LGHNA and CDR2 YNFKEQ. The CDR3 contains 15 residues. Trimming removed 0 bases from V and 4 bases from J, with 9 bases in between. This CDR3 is CASSQDIQFTGELFF. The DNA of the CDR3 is TGTGCCAGCAGCCAAGACATTCAATTCACCGGGGAGCTGTTTTTT.

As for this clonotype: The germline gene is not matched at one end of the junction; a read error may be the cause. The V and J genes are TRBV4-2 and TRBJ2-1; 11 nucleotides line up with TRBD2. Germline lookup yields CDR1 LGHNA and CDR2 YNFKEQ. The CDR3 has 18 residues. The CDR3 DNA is TGTGCCAGCACCCAAGGATTAGCGGGAGGGCCCCTAATCAACGAGCGGTTCTTC. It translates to CASTQGLAGGPLINERFF.

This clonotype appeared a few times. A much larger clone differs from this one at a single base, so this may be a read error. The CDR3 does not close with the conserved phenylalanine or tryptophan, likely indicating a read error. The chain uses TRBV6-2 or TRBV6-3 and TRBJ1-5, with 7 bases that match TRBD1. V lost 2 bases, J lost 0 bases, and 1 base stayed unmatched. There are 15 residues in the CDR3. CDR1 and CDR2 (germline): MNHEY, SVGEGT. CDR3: CASSYRGHSNQPQHS. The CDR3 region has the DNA TGTGCCAGCAGTTACAGGGGGCATAGCAATCAGCCCCAGCATTCT.

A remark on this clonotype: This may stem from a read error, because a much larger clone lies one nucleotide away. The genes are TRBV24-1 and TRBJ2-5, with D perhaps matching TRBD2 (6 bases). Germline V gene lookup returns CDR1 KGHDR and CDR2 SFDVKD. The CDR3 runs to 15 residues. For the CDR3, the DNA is TGTGCCACCAGTGATTTGCTCGGGGGAGGCGAGATCCAGTACTTC. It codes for CATSDLLGGGEIQYF.

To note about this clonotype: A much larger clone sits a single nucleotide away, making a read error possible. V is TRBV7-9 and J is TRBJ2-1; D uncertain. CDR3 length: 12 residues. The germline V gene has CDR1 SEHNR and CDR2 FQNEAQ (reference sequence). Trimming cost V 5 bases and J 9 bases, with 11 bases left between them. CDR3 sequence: CASSTSGIEQFF. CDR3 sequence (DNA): TGTGCCAGCAGCACCAGTGGGATTGAGCAGTTCTTC. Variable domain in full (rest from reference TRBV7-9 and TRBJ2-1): DTGVSQNPRHKITKRGQNVTFRCDPISEHNRLYWYRQTLGQGPEFLTYFQNEAQLEKSRLLSDRFSAERPKGSFSTLEIQRTEQGDSAMYLCASSTSGIEQFFGPGTRLTVL.

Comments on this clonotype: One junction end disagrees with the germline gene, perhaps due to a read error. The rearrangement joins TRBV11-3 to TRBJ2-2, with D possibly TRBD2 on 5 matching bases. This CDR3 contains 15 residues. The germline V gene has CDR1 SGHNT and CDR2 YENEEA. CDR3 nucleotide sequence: TGTGCCACCAGCTTTCTCGGCGGAAACACCGGGGAGCTGTTCTTT. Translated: CATSFLGGNTGELFF.

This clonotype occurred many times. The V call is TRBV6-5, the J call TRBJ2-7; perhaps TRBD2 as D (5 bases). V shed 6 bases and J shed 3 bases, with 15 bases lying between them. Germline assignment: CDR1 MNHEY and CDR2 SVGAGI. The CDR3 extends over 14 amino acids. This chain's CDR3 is CASSPGVINYEQYF. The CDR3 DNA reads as TGTGCCAGCAGCCCCGGGGTCATTAACTACGAGCAGTACTTC.

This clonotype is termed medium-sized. Written as DNA, the CDR3 is TGCGCCAGCAGCCAAGATAAGGCACTAGCCATGGCGCAGTACTTC. Protein: CASSQDKALAMAQYF. This sequence joins TRBV4-1 and TRBJ2-7; the D gene is possibly TRBD2 (6 bases). Trimming removed 0 bases from V and 9 bases from J, with 18 bases in between. This CDR3 region has 15 residues. From germline, CDR1 is MGHRA and CDR2 YSYEKL.

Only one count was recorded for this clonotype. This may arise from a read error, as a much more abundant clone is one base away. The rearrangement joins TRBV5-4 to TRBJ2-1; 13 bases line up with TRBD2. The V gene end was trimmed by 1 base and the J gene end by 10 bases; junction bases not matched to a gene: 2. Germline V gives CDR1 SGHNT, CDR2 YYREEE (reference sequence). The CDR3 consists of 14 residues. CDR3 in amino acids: CASSLILAGGEQFF. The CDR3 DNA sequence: TGTGCCAGCAGCTTGATACTAGCGGGAGGGGAGCAGTTCTTC.

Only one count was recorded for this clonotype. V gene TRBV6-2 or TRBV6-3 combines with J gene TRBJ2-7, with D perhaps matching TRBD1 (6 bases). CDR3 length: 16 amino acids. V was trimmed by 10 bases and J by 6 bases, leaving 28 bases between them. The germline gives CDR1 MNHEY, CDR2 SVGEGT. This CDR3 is CATLRPRGPGDREQYF. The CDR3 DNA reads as TGTGCCACACTTCGACCCAGGGGCCCAGGGGACCGCGAGCAGTACTTC.

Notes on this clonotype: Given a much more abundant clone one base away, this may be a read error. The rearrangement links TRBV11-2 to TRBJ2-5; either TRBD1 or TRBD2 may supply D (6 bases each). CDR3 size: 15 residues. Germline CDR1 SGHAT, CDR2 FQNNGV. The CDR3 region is CANSLVSGAGETQYF. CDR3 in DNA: TGTGCCAACAGCTTAGTATCGGGGGCGGGGGAGACCCAGTACTTC. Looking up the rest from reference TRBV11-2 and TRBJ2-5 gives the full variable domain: EAGVAQSPRYKIIEKRQSVAFWCNPISGHATLYWYQQILGQGPKLLIQFQNNGVVDDSQLPKDRFSAERLKGVDSTLKIQPAKLEDSAVYLCANSLVSGAGETQYFGPGTRLLVL.

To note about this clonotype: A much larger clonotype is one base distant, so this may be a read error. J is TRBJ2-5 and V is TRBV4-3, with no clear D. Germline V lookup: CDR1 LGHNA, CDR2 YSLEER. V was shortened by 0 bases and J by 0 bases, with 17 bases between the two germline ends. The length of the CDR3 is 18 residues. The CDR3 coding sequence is TGCGCCAGCAGCCAAGATTCCGGGTGGACCAAGTACCAAGAGACCCAGTACTTC. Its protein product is CASSQDSGWTKYQETQYF.

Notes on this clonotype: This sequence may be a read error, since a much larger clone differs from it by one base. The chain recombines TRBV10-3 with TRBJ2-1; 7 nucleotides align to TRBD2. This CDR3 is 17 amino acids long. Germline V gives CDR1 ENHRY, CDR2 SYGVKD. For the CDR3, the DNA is TGTGCCATCAGTGAGCAAGGTGGCGGGAGCTCCTACAATGAGCACTTCTTC. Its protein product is CAISEQGGGSSYNEHFF.

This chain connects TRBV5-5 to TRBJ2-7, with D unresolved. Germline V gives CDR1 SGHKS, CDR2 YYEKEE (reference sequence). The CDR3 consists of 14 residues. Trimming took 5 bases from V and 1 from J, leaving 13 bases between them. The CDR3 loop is CASRLRTVSYEQYF. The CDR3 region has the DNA TGTGCCAGCAGACTACGGACCGTTTCCTACGAGCAGTACTTC.

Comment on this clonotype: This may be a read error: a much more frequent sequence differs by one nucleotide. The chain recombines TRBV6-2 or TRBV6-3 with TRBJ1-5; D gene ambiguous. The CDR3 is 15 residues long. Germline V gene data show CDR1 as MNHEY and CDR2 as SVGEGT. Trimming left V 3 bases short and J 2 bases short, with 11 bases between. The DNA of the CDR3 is TGTGCCAGCAGTTATGCGGTGGAGGGCAATCAGCCCCAGCATTTT. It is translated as CASSYAVEGNQPQHF.